What follows are 12 T cell receptor beta chains derived from one specimen sequenced in a study of T cells after yellow fever vaccination. TCRdb ran MiXCR on the 5' RACE reads and lists one entry per CDR3 protein. Of hundreds of thousands of distinct CDR3 sequences in the sample, about 19% were seen once. The sample here was PBMCs, taken before the yellow fever booster vaccination. The receptors come from a man in his late teens or twenties who received the YFV17D yellow fever vaccine.

This clonotype was counted only a few times. This rearrangement joins TRBV10-3 to TRBJ2-3; possibly TRBD2 for D (6 bases). With 10 bases removed from V and 2 bases from J, the gap between germline ends came to 10 bases. The CDR3 length is 12 residues. The germline gives CDR1 ENHRY, CDR2 SYGVKD. CDR3 sequence reads: CATGTDTDTQYF. Written as DNA, the CDR3 is TGTGCCACAGGGACTGACACAGATACGCAGTATTTT.

The rearrangement links TRBV7-3 to TRBJ2-2; 13 bases fit TRBD2. Germline V gene sequence: CDR1 SGHTA, CDR2 FQGTGA. This CDR3 spans 17 amino acids. V lost 6 bases, J lost 0 bases, and 4 bases stayed unmatched. The CDR3 reads CASRRLAGGTNTGELFF. In nucleotides, the CDR3 is TGTGCCAGCAGAAGACTAGCGGGGGGTACGAACACCGGGGAGCTGTTTTTT.

The rearrangement links TRBV12-2 to TRBJ2-7. TRBV12-2 is labeled a pseudogene. The CDR3 loop spans 15 amino acids. The CDR3 sequence: CASRSGFESSYEQYV. In DNA form, the CDR3 reads TGTGCAAGTCGCTCAGGCTTCGAGAGCTCCTACGAGCAGTACGTC.

This clonotype has more than one count but fewer than ten. This CDR3 is CASSLEGALGQPQHF. Here the CDR3 DNA reads TGTGCCAGCAGCTTAGAGGGGGCTCTAGGGCAGCCCCAGCATTTT. This chain links TRBV7-2 with TRBJ1-5; TRBD1 matches 7 bases. The germline V gene encodes CDR1 SGHTA and CDR2 FQGNSA. Losses at the gene ends were 1 base for V and 7 bases for J; bases not matched to a gene: 7. This CDR3 spans 15 amino acids.

In this sample, this clonotype turned up a few times. V gene TRBV5-1 combines with J gene TRBJ2-3; possible D gene TRBD1, 6 bases. Germline loops: CDR1 SGHRS, CDR2 YFSETQ. V was cut by 5 bases and J by 3 bases, with 16 bases left in between. CDR3 length: 15 residues. CDR3 region: CASRIQGEGTDTQYF. The CDR3 DNA is TGCGCCAGCAGGATACAGGGAGAAGGTACAGATACGCAGTATTTT. The entire variable domain, with the rest obtained from reference TRBV5-1 and TRBJ2-3, is as follows: KAGVTQTPRYLIKTRGQQVTLSCSPISGHRSVSWYQQTPGQGLQFLFEYFSETQRNKGNFPGRFSGRQFSNSRSEMNVSTLELGDSALYLCASRIQGEGTDTQYFGPGTRLTVL.

This clonotype was seen a handful of times. The junction departs from the called germline gene at one end, perhaps through a read error. The V gene is TRBV7-9, the J gene TRBJ2-3, with D perhaps assigned TRBD1 or TRBD2 (5 bases each). The CDR3 is made up of 14 amino acids. Germline lookup yields CDR1 SEHNR and CDR2 FQNEAQ (reference sequence). CDR3 DNA: TGTGCCAGCAGTTTAGGGACGGTGTCGGATACGCAGTATTTT. Translating gives CASSLGTVSDTQYF.

The chain employs TRBV4-3 and TRBJ2-7; no firm D call. The CDR3 runs to 15 residues. With 0 bases removed from V and 3 bases from J, the gap between germline ends came to 12 bases. Germline CDR1 LGHNA, CDR2 YSLEER. CDR3 residues: CASSQDGGRLYEQYV. CDR3 in DNA: TGCGCCAGCAGCCAAGATGGTGGGCGGCTCTACGAGCAGTACGTC.

CDR3 loop: CASSFGQHSQETQYF. CDR3 DNA sequence: TGCGCCAGCAGCTTCGGCCAGCACTCCCAAGAGACCCAGTACTTC. The chain employs TRBV5-1 and TRBJ2-5; the D is unclear. The CDR3 length is 15 residues. Germline lookup yields CDR1 SGHRS and CDR2 YFSETQ. V lost 2 bases to trimming and J lost 1 base, with 12 bases between them.

In this sample, this clonotype turned up a few times. CDR3 region: CASSLGGQSGGGTDTQYF. Written as DNA, the CDR3 is TGTGCCAGCAGCTTAGGCGGCCAGAGCGGGGGGGGCACAGATACGCAGTATTTT. The chain links TRBV7-8 to TRBJ2-3, with 10 positions matching TRBD2. V was clipped by 1 base and J by 1 base; unmatched bases: 8. This CDR3 contains 18 residues. The V gene's germline CDR1 is SGHVS and CDR2 FQNEAQ.

This clonotype was counted ten times or more. The chain carries TRBV6-5 and TRBJ2-3; TRBD2 aligns across 12 bases. Germline V gene sequence: CDR1 MNHEY, CDR2 SVGAGI. The CDR3 totals 15 residues. Trimming at V came to 6 bases and at J to 2 bases, leaving 3 bases not matched to a gene. The DNA for the CDR3 is TGTGCCAGCAGCCTAGCGGGGGGGATCACAGATACGCAGTATTTT. This codes for CASSLAGGITDTQYF.

The chain has TRBV6-2 or TRBV6-3 and TRBJ2-7; D call uncertain. The CDR3 spans 14 residues. Germline V gives CDR1 MNHEY, CDR2 SVGEGT. Between the trimmed V and J ends, which lost 5 bases and 2 bases, there was a span of 13 bases. The CDR3 here is CASSSTPVPYEQYF. CDR3 in DNA: TGTGCCAGCAGTAGTACCCCCGTGCCCTACGAGCAGTACTTC.

A few counts support this clonotype. V gene TRBV10-3 combines with J gene TRBJ1-1; TRBD1 is a possible D gene (6 bases). The CDR3 totals 17 residues. The germline CDR1 and CDR2 sequences are ENHRY and SYGVKD. Trimming removed 2 bases at V and 2 bases at J, with 18 bases between. DNA of the CDR3: TGTGCCATCAGTGAGCCGGGAGGGGGGAGTGGTAACACTGAAGCTTTCTTT. Protein product: CAISEPGGGSGNTEAFF.